Presented here are 3 T cell receptor beta chains from one specimen sequenced in a study of cytomegalovirus exposure and HLA in healthy donors. This PCR relied on a set of 60 Vbeta primers and 13 Jbeta primers. Repertoires were generated with immunoSEQ multiplex PCR, while TCRdb's copy carries only in-frame clones and drops some. The sample yields under 55,000 clones, approximately 70% seen once. The sample taken for sequencing was PBMCs. These receptors were taken from a man aged 18-30 years in good health and CMV-seronegative.

The rearrangement uses TRBV6-5 and TRBJ1-1, with TRBD1 identical over 8 bases. Germline V gene lookup returns CDR1 MNHEY and CDR2 SVGAGI. The CDR3 is 14 residues long. J was trimmed by 5 bases and V by 6 bases; bases with no gene match: 8. CDR3 region: CASSRDRRRTEAFF. The DNA of the CDR3 is TGTGCCAGCAGCCGGGACAGGCGGAGGACTGAAGCTTTCTTT.

The table lists this clone with a few counts. This chain links TRBV7-2 with TRBJ2-7; no firm D call. In germline, CDR1 is SGHTA, CDR2 FQGNSA. V gave up 5 bases and J gave up 0 bases, with 11 bases separating them. CDR3 length: 14 amino acids. DNA of the CDR3: TGTGCCAGCAGCCCTCTAGGCAGCTCCTACGAGCAGTACTTC. Translated, it gives CASSPLGSSYEQYF.

This clone turned up a few times. CDR3 nucleotides: TGCAGTGCTTTGCAGGGTGGGACCCAGTACTTC. Translated: CSALQGGTQYF. This chain joins TRBV20-1 and TRBJ2-5; TRBD1 might be the D (5 bases). CDR3 size: 11 residues. Trimming took off 5 bases at V and 7 bases at J, with 11 bases between the two ends. From germline, CDR1 is DFQATT and CDR2 SNEGSKA (reference sequence).